Below, 27 T cell receptor beta chains from the same sample are listed, as sequenced in a study of cytomegalovirus exposure and HLA in healthy donors. Amplification used 60 Vbeta primers and 13 Jbeta primers. Generated by immunoSEQ multiplex PCR, the TCRdb table keeps only in-frame clones and is missing some. The sample gives 250,000 to 350,000 clones, about four fifths of which show up once; 0.3% is in the top ten. Specimen: PBMCs. All receptors derive from a girl aged 2 to 10 in good health and CMV-seronegative.

Comment on this clone: One end of the junction varies from germline; a read error may be responsible. The chain couples TRBV5-1 to TRBJ2-7; 10 bases fit TRBD1. Germline lookup yields CDR1 SGHRS and CDR2 YFSETQ. The CDR3 is made up of 14 amino acids. DNA for the CDR3: TGCGCCAGCAGCGTAAGACAGGGGGCCTACGGGCAGTACTTC. Translating gives CASSVRQGAYGQYF.

This chain joins TRBV11-2 and TRBJ1-1, with unresolved D. Germline V gene data show CDR1 as SGHAT and CDR2 as FQNNGV. The CDR3 length is 16 residues. V lost 5 bases, J lost 0 bases, and 16 bases lay in between. In DNA, the CDR3 is TGTGCCAGCAGCAAAGAAGTGCGGGGTTTGAACACTGAAGCTTTCTTT. Its translation is CASSKEVRGLNTEAFF.

This clone was counted only a few times. The rearrangement uses TRBV6-4 and TRBJ1-1; no firm D call. CDR1 is MRHNA and CDR2 is SNTAGT in the germline V gene. Trimming shortened V by 8 bases and J by 11 bases, and 9 bases separated the two germline ends. This CDR3 is 9 amino acids long. The CDR3 DNA reads TGTGCCAGCCTGGGAGAGGCTTTCTTT. The encoded protein is CASLGEAFF.

The chain is built from TRBV5-1 and TRBJ2-3, with TRBD2 identical over 10 bases. J was trimmed by 4 bases and V by 0 bases; bases with no gene match: 5. The CDR3 spans 16 residues. Germline CDR1 is SGHRS and CDR2 is YFSETQ. In nucleotides, the CDR3 is TGCGCCAGCAGCTTGGGGCTAGCGGGAGTTTCAGATACGCAGTATTTT. Encoded protein: CASSLGLAGVSDTQYF.

CDR3: CASSPLPQGANVLTF. The DNA for the CDR3 is TGCGCCAGCAGCCCCCTCCCCCAGGGGGCCAACGTCCTGACTTTC. The chain uses TRBV4-1 and TRBJ2-6; D unclear. The CDR3 extends over 15 amino acids. Germline loops: CDR1 MGHRA, CDR2 YSYEKL. The V gene lost 4 bases and the J gene lost 4 bases, with 11 bases spanning the gap.

The chain has TRBV9 and TRBJ1-1; D gene unclear. From germline, CDR1 is SGDLS and CDR2 YYNGEE. This CDR3 comprises 13 residues. Trimming removed 0 bases at V and 0 bases at J, with 3 bases between. The CDR3 DNA is TGTGCCAGCAGCGTAGAGCTGAACACTGAAGCTTTCTTT. Its translation is CASSVELNTEAFF.

The chain is built from TRBV4-1 and TRBJ1-4; unclear D gene. Germline lookup yields CDR1 MGHRA and CDR2 YSYEKL. V was clipped by 5 bases and J by 8 bases, with 15 bases between them. This CDR3 region has 14 residues. Here the CDR3 reads CASSFQEGGEKLFF. CDR3 nucleotides: TGCGCCAGCAGCTTTCAGGAGGGTGGAGAAAAACTGTTTTTT.

The chain employs TRBV4-1 and TRBJ2-3, with 8 bases identical to TRBD2. The CDR3 is made up of 17 amino acids. Germline values: CDR1 MGHRA, CDR2 YSYEKL. V was pared by 4 bases and J by 5 bases, with 14 bases of the junction left unmatched. The DNA of the CDR3 is TGCGCCAGCAGCCTGGAACCGTCGGGCGGGAGGCGAGATACGCAGTATTTT. Its translation: CASSLEPSGGRRDTQYF.

This clone was seen only a few times. This chain links TRBV6-1 with TRBJ2-1, with D maybe TRBD1 (6 bases). CDR3 length equals 13 residues. Germline CDR1 and CDR2: MNHNS and SASEGT. Trimming took off 4 bases at V and 2 bases at J, with 6 bases between the two ends. The CDR3, as DNA: TGTGCCAGCAGTGGGGACACCTACAATGAGCAGTTCTTC. It specifies CASSGDTYNEQFF.

This clone has only one observation. The chain joins TRBV9 to TRBJ1-1; D remains ambiguous. The CDR3 is 13 amino acids. Germline CDR1 and CDR2: SGDLS and YYNGEE. Deletions cut 3 bases from V and 2 bases from J, with 8 bases between. CDR3 DNA: TGTGCCAGCAGCGCCCGCTATAACACTGAAGCTTTCTTT. This sequence encodes CASSARYNTEAFF.

This chain connects TRBV19 to TRBJ1-4; D possibly corresponds to TRBD1 (6 bases). This CDR3 has 14 residues. Germline CDR1 and CDR2: LNHDA and SQIVND (reference sequence). Trimming shortened V by 6 bases and J by 3 bases, and 11 bases separated the two germline ends. The CDR3 region has the DNA TGTGCCAGTAGGGAGGACAGCCCTAATGAAAAACTGTTTTTT. Translating it yields CASREDSPNEKLFF.

The chain recombines TRBV9 with TRBJ2-3, with D possibly being TRBD1 (6 bases). The CDR3 length is 15 residues. Germline loops: CDR1 SGDLS, CDR2 YYNGEE. V gave up 4 bases and J gave up 2 bases, with 14 bases separating them. CDR3 sequence: CASSPRPGVTDTQYF. CDR3 nucleotide sequence: TGTGCCAGCAGCCCACGCCCAGGGGTCACAGATACGCAGTATTTT.

The V call is TRBV7-9, the J call TRBJ2-1, with 7 bases identical to TRBD2. Germline lookup yields CDR1 SEHNR and CDR2 FQNEAQ (reference sequence). The V segment lost 8 bases and the J segment 9 bases; nucleotides outside the gene matches: 16. The CDR3 length is 15 residues. The chain's CDR3 is CASASGLAETGEQFF. The CDR3 coding sequence is TGTGCCAGCGCCTCGGGGCTAGCGGAGACGGGTGAGCAGTTCTTC.

The chain recombines TRBV13 with TRBJ2-3, with 7 nucleotides matching TRBD2. Germline values: CDR1 PRHDT, CDR2 FYEKMQ (reference sequence). The CDR3 extends over 15 amino acids. The V gene end was trimmed by 9 bases and the J gene end by 2 bases; junction bases not matched to a gene: 11. The CDR3 nucleotides read TGTGCCAGTTCCTGGGCTAGCGGTCCCACAGATACGCAGTATTTT. Encoded protein: CASSWASGPTDTQYF.

This clone was seen a handful of times. V and J are TRBV2 and TRBJ1-1; TRBD1 agrees at 9 bases. The CDR3 runs to 13 residues. With 8 bases clipped from V and 3 bases from J, the junction kept 4 bases outside the gene matches. CDR1 is SNHLY, CDR2 FYNNEI, per germline. CDR3: CASLGQGYTEAFF. In nucleotides, the CDR3 is TGTGCCAGCCTAGGACAGGGGTACACTGAAGCTTTCTTT.

As regards this clone: In the same sample, other DNA sequences code for this CDR3. V and J are TRBV6-5 and TRBJ1-2; D is possibly TRBD1 (6 bases). The V gene's germline CDR1 is MNHEY and CDR2 SVGAGI. The CDR3 runs 14 residues. Trimming took off 6 bases at V and 3 bases at J, with 14 bases between the two ends. The CDR3 loop reads CASSPNRAYYGYTF. In nucleotides, the CDR3 is TGTGCCAGCAGCCCAAACAGGGCCTACTATGGCTACACCTTC.

This chain uses TRBV5-6 with TRBJ2-5; the match to TRBD2 covers 7 bases. Germline trimming cut 4 bases from V and 4 bases from J; bases unmatched to any gene: 10. The germline CDR1 and CDR2 sequences are SGHDT and YYEEEE. The length of the CDR3 is 15 residues. CDR3 sequence (DNA): TGTGCCAGCAGCCCCGTGGGGGGGGGTAGAGAGACCCAGTACTTC. This translates into CASSPVGGGRETQYF. Combining the CDR3 with reference TRBV5-6 and TRBJ2-5 gives the whole variable domain DAGVTQSPTHLIKTRGQQVTLRCSPKSGHDTVSWYQQALGQGPQFIFQYYEEEERQRGNFPDRFSGHQFPNYSSELNVNALLLGDSALYLCASSPVGGGRETQYFGPGTRLLVL.

The rearrangement joins TRBV5-1 to TRBJ1-5; 7 bases line up with TRBD1. The CDR3 is 14 residues long. The ends lost 7 bases at V and 6 bases at J; junction bases unmatched: 10. Germline loops: CDR1 SGHRS, CDR2 YFSETQ. The CDR3 DNA reads TGCGCCAGCGGCTCGGGACAGTGGGGTCAGCCCCAGCATTTT. Translation gives CASGSGQWGQPQHF.

J is TRBJ2-5 and V is TRBV6-1, with 9 bases matching TRBD2. Trimming removed 4 bases from V and 6 bases from J; junction bases left unmatched: 15. CDR1 is MNHNS and CDR2 is SASEGT in the germline V gene. The CDR3 totals 17 residues. The CDR3 loop is CASSALGSGGWRKTQYF. Written as DNA, the CDR3 is TGTGCCAGCAGTGCCCTAGGGAGCGGGGGGTGGCGAAAGACCCAGTACTTC.

J is TRBJ1-4 and V is TRBV15, with 7 bases aligning to TRBD1. The CDR3 is 16 amino acids. Per germline, CDR1 LNHNV and CDR2 YYDKDF (reference sequence). J was trimmed by 8 bases and V by 5 bases; bases with no gene match: 14. CDR3 nucleotides: TGTGCCACCAGCGGGCGACCGACAGGGAGCCGGGAAAAACTGTTTTTT. Its protein product is CATSGRPTGSREKLFF.

V and J are TRBV2 and TRBJ1-1; no definite D call. V was cut by 0 bases and J by 11 bases, with 13 bases left in between. From germline, CDR1 is SNHLY and CDR2 FYNNEI. CDR3 length: 13 amino acids. For the CDR3, the DNA is TGTGCCAGCAGTGAAGCTCTCGGGGTAGATGCTTTCTTT. Encoded protein: CASSEALGVDAFF.

This sequence joins TRBV7-9 and TRBJ2-7; TRBD1 agrees at 8 bases. CDR3 length: 16 amino acids. Germline CDR1 reads SEHNR; CDR2 reads FQNEAQ (reference sequence). The ends lost 4 bases at V and 3 bases at J; junction bases unmatched: 11. The CDR3 DNA reads as TGTGCCAGCAGCTCGGCCGAAGGACAGGGAAACTACGAGCAGTACTTC. This encodes CASSSAEGQGNYEQYF.

The chain uses TRBV27 and TRBJ2-3, with 8 bases lining up with TRBD1. The germline V gene has CDR1 MNHEY and CDR2 SMNVEV (reference sequence). The ends lost 4 bases at V and 5 bases at J; junction bases unmatched: 8. The CDR3 contains 15 residues. CDR3 protein: CASSSGQAKQDTQYF. CDR3 DNA: TGTGCCAGCAGTTCGGGACAGGCGAAACAAGATACGCAGTATTTT.

This clone was counted only a few times. The V call is TRBV2, the J call TRBJ1-2; no firm D call. The CDR3 length is 11 residues. Trimming removed 8 bases from V and 5 bases from J, with 9 bases in between. Germline CDR1 is SNHLY and CDR2 is FYNNEI. The DNA of the CDR3 is TGTGCCAGCGCCGCGATTTATGGCTACACCTTC. Translated, it gives CASAAIYGYTF.

This chain connects TRBV15 to TRBJ1-2; TRBD1 might be the D (5 bases). Per the germline V gene, CDR1 is LNHNV and CDR2 is YYDKDF (reference sequence). The CDR3 sequence is 13 residues long. The V end was cut by 5 bases, the J end by 6 bases, with 13 bases between. The CDR3 DNA follows: TGTGCCACCAGCGGGCAGGGAATTCATGGCTACACCTTC. Amino acid sequence: CATSGQGIHGYTF.

The V and J genes are TRBV15 and TRBJ2-3, with TRBD2 as a possible D gene (5 bases). Per germline, CDR1 LNHNV and CDR2 YYDKDF (reference sequence). This CDR3 region has 15 residues. V shed 6 bases and J shed 2 bases, with 15 bases lying between them. The CDR3 coding sequence is TGTGCCACCAGACACCGGGAAGGGTCCACAGATACGCAGTATTTT. Translated, it gives CATRHREGSTDTQYF.

J is TRBJ1-4 and V is TRBV4-1; D is uncertain. Trimming took off 4 bases at V and 0 bases at J, with 9 bases between the two ends. From germline, CDR1 is MGHRA and CDR2 YSYEKL. The CDR3 runs 15 residues. The CDR3 nucleotides are TGCGCCAGCAGCCTTTACAGAGCAACTAATGAAAAACTGTTTTTT. Translated: CASSLYRATNEKLFF.